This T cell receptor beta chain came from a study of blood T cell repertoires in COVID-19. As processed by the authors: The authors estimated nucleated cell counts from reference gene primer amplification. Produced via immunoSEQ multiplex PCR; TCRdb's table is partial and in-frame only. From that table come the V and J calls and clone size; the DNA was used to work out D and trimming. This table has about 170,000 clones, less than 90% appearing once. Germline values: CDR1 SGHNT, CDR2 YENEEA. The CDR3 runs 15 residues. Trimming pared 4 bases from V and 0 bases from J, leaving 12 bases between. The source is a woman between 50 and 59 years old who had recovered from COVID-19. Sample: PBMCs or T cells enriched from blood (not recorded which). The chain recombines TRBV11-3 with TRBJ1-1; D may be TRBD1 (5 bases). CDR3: CASSSQGGVNTEAFF. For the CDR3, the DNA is TGTGCCAGCAGCTCTCAGGGAGGGGTGAACACTGAAGCTTTCTTT.